The T cell receptor (beta chain) under discussion was sequenced for a study of blood T cell repertoires in COVID-19. Overall study context: Specimens from acute and convalescent COVID-19 originated in the United States, Italy and Spain.

The CDR3 loop spans 13 amino acids. Germline CDR1 and CDR2: MNHEY and SVGEGT. Trimming shortened V by 0 bases and J by 10 bases, and 11 bases separated the two germline ends. Authors' methods: Amplification with reference gene primers provided the estimates of nucleated cell counts. Sequencing was performed with immunoSEQ multiplex PCR; in TCRdb, only in-frame clones are kept and a portion is missing. V, J and clone size reflect that table, while D and trimming were determined from the DNA. In the table there are 65,000 to 85,000 clones, 85% to 90% of which are singletons. The TCR originated in a man aged 45-60 years with acute or convalescent COVID-19. The chain couples TRBV6-2 or TRBV6-3 to TRBJ2-3; D remains ambiguous. The sequencing input was peripheral blood. The CDR3 loop is CASSYSPLVSQYF. CDR3 nucleotide sequence: TGTGCCAGCAGTTACTCGCCCCTAGTTTCGCAGTATTTT.